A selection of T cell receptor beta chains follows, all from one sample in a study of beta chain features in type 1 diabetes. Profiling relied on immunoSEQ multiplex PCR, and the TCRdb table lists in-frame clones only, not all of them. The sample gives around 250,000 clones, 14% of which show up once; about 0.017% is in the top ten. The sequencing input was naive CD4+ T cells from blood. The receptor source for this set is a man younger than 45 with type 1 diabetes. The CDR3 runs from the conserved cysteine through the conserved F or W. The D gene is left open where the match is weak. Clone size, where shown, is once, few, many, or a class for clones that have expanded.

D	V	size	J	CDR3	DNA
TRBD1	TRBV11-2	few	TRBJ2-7	CASSPDRGVYEQYF	TGTGCCAGCAGCCCGGACAGGGGGGTTTACGAGCAGTACTTC
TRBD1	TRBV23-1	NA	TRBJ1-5	CASHRDRGQPQHF	TGCGCCAGCCATCGGGACAGGGGTCAGCCCCAGCATTTT
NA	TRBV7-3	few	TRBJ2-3	CASSLFGTDTQYF	TGTGCCAGCAGCTTATTCGGCACAGATACGCAGTATTTT
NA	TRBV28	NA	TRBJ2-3	CASSRQENTQYF	TGTGCCAGCAGCAGGCAGGAAAATACGCAGTATTTT
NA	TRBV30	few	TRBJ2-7	CAWSYHRVDEQYF	TGTGCCTGGAGTTATCACAGAGTAGACGAGCAGTACTTC
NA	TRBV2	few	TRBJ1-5	CASSERGNQPQHF	TGTGCCAGCAGTGAGCGTGGCAATCAGCCCCAGCATTTT
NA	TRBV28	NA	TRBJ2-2	CASSLGASNTGELFF	TGTGCCAGCAGTTTAGGGGCTTCTAACACCGGGGAGCTGTTTTTT
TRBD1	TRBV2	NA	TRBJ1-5	CASRGTVNQPQHF	TGTGCCAGCAGGGGGACAGTCAATCAGCCCCAGCATTTT
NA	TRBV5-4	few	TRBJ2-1	CASSLTIGGLSKNNEQFF	TGTGCCAGCAGCTTGACCATCGGAGGGCTAAGCAAGAACAATGAGCAGTTCTTC
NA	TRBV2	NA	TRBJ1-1	CASSGEMNTEAFF	TGTGCCAGCAGTGGGGAGATGAACACTGAAGCTTTCTTT
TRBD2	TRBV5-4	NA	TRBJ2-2	CASSTGLDGAGELFF	TGTGCCAGCAGCACCGGACTAGATGGGGCCGGGGAGCTGTTTTTT
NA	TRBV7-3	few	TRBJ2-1	CASSLNSYNEQFF	TGTGCCAGCAGCTTAAACAGCTACAATGAGCAGTTCTTC
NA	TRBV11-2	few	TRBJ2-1	CASSFGWGAYNEQFF	TGTGCCAGCAGCTTTGGATGGGGCGCCTACAATGAGCAGTTCTTC
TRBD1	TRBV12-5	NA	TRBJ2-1	CASGPGGSYNEQFF	TGTGCTAGTGGACCAGGGGGTTCCTACAATGAGCAGTTCTTC
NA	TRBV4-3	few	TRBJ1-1	CASSPLVNRDTEAFF	TGCGCCAGCAGCCCCTTAGTTAACAGGGACACTGAAGCTTTCTTT
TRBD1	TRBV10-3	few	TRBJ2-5	CAISDRRQGLKETQYF	TGTGCCATCAGTGACCGGAGACAGGGTTTGAAGGAGACCCAGTACTTC
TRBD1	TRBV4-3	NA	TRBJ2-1	CASSQGQGLGEQFF	TGCGCCAGCAGCCAGGGACAGGGGTTGGGCGAGCAGTTCTTC
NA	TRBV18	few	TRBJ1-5	CASSPEYSNQPQHF	TGTGCCAGCTCACCAGAGTATAGCAATCAGCCCCAGCATTTT
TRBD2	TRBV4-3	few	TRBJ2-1	CASSQVLADNEQFF	TGCGCCAGCAGCCAAGTCCTAGCGGACAATGAGCAGTTCTTC
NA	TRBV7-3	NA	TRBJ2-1	CASSLGPGRDEQFF	TGTGCCAGCAGCCTTGGACCAGGCAGGGATGAGCAGTTCTTC
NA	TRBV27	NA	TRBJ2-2	CASSAPTVNTGELFF	TGTGCCAGCAGTGCGCCGACTGTGAACACCGGGGAGCTGTTTTTT
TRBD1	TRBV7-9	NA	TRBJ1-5	CASSPGQANQPQHF	TGTGCCAGCAGCCCGGGACAGGCCAATCAGCCCCAGCATTTT
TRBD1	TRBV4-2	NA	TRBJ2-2	CASRRDSANTGELFF	TGTGCCAGCAGACGGGACAGCGCGAACACCGGGGAGCTGTTTTTT
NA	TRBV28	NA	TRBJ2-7	CASSSPLGQPSSYEQYF	TGTGCCAGCAGTTCCCCCCTGGGACAACCGAGCTCCTACGAGCAGTACTTC
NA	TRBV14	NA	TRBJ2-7	CASSSQGRSTEQYF	TGTGCCAGCAGCTCACAGGGGAGGTCGACCGAGCAGTACTTC
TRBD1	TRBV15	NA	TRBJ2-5	CATSRGTGGGETQYF	TGTGCCACCAGCAGAGGAACAGGGGGCGGAGAGACCCAGTACTTC
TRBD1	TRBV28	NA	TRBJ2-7	CASIMGQHSYEQYF	TGTGCCAGCATTATGGGACAGCACTCCTACGAGCAGTACTTC
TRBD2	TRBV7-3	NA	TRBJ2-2	CASSLTPQRENGELFF	TGTGCCAGCAGCTTAACTCCGCAGCGGGAGAACGGGGAGCTGTTTTTT
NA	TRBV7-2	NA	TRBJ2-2	CASSNRDTGELFF	TGTGCCAGCAGCAACAGGGACACCGGGGAGCTGTTTTTT
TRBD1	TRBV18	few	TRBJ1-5	CASSPPGQGGFGNQPQHF	TGTGCCAGCTCACCACCGGGGCAGGGGGGATTCGGCAATCAGCCCCAGCATTTT
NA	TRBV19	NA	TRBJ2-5	CASSSGGLRAQYF	TGTGCCAGTAGTTCGGGCGGCCTGCGGGCCCAGTACTTC
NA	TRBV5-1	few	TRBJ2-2	CASSLGPSSRGNTGELFF	TGCGCCAGCAGCTTGGGCCCTAGCAGCCGAGGGAACACCGGGGAGCTGTTTTTT
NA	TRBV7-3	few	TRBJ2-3	CASSLNLRSTDTQYF	TGTGCCAGCAGCTTAAACTTGCGGAGCACAGATACGCAGTATTTT
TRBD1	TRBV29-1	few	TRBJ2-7	CSVRDSNYEQYF	TGCAGCGTCCGGGACAGTAACTACGAGCAGTACTTC
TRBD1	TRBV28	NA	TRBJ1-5	CASSLSRDRNQPQHF	TGTGCCAGCAGTCTGTCCCGGGACAGGAATCAGCCCCAGCATTTT
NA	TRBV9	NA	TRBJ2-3	CASSVRSGEYTQYF	TGTGCCAGCAGCGTACGCTCAGGGGAATATACGCAGTATTTT
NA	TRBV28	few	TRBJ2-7	CASSLRRGSYEQYF	TGTGCCAGCAGTTTACGCAGGGGTTCCTACGAGCAGTACTTC
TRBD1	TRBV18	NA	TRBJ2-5	CASSGQGWYQETQYF	TGTGCCAGCTCGGGACAGGGTTGGTACCAAGAGACCCAGTACTTC
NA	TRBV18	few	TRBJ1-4	CASSRRTDDEKLFF	TGTGCCAGCTCACGGAGGACAGACGATGAAAAACTGTTTTTT
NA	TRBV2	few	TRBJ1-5	CASSGGTRNQPQHF	TGTGCCAGCAGTGGGGGGACAAGAAATCAGCCCCAGCATTTT
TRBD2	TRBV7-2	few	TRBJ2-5	CASSYQGLAAQETQYF	TGTGCCAGCAGCTACCAGGGACTAGCGGCACAAGAGACCCAGTACTTC
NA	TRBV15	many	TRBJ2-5	CATSTGETQYF	TGTGCCACCAGTACCGGGGAGACCCAGTACTTC
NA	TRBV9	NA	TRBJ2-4	CAIPVPKNIQYF	TGTGCCATTCCAGTACCCAAAAACATTCAGTACTTC
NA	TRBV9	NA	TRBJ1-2	CASSVAERGYTF	TGTGCCAGCAGCGTAGCGGAGCGTGGCTACACCTTC
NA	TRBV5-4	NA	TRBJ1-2	CASSLWQNHYGYTF	TGTGCCAGCAGCTTGTGGCAGAACCACTATGGCTACACCTTC
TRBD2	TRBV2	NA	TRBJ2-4	CATTRNSGDNIQYF	TGTGCCACCACCAGGAATAGCGGGGACAACATTCAGTACTTC
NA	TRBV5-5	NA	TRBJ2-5	CASSFGLGETQYF	TGTGCCAGCAGCTTTGGACTGGGAGAGACCCAGTACTTC
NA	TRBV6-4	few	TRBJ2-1	CASTDIAGRGSYNEQFF	TGTGCCAGCACCGACATTGCCGGGAGAGGCTCCTACAATGAGCAGTTCTTC
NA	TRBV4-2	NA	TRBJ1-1	CASSQVSPNTEAFF	TGTGCCAGCAGCCAAGTAAGCCCGAACACTGAAGCTTTCTTT